The present T cell receptor (beta chain) was sequenced within a study of response to subunit inactivated influenza vaccine. CDR1 SEHNR and CDR2 FQNEAQ come from the germline V gene (reference sequence). Between the trimmed V and J ends, which lost 0 bases and 0 bases, there was a span of 11 bases. The CDR3 covers 17 residues. In TCRdb, the RT-PCR reads were re-called with MiXCR into one record per CDR3 protein. The data contain almost 600,000 distinct CDR3 sequences, about 14% of them singletons. This clonotype has more than one count but fewer than ten. The antigen is unknown. Study-wide points: There was a suggestion from the authors that each seasonal influenza vaccination recruits few new T cells.

This sample comprised PBMCs from blood, obtained roughly 12 days after vaccination. The sequence was obtained from a man aged 45-60 years who received an inactivated influenza vaccine. V usage is TRBV7-9 and J usage is TRBJ2-2; no firm D call. The CDR3 DNA sequence: TGTGCCAGCAGCTTAGCCCCCATCTGGACGAACACCGGGGAGCTGTTTTTT. It codes for CASSLAPIWTNTGELFF.